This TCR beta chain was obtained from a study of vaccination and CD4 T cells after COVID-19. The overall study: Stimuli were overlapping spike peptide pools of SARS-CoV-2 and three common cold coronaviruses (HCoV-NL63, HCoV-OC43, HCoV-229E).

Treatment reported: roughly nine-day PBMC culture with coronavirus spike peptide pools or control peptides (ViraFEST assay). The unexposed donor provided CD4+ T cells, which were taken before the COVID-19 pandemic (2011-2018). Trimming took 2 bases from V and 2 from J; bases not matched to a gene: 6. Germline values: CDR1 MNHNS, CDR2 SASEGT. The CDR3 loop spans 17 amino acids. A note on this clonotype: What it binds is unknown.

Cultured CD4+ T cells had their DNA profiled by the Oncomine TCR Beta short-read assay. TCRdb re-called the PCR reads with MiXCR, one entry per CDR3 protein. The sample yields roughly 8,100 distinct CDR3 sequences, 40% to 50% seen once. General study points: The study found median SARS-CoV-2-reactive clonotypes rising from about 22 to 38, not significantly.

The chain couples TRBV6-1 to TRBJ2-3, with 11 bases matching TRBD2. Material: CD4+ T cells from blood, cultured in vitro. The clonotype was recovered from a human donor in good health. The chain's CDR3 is CASSERLAGGSTDTQYF. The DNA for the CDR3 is TGTGCCAGCAGTGAACGCCTAGCGGGAGGTTCCACAGATACGCAGTATTTT.